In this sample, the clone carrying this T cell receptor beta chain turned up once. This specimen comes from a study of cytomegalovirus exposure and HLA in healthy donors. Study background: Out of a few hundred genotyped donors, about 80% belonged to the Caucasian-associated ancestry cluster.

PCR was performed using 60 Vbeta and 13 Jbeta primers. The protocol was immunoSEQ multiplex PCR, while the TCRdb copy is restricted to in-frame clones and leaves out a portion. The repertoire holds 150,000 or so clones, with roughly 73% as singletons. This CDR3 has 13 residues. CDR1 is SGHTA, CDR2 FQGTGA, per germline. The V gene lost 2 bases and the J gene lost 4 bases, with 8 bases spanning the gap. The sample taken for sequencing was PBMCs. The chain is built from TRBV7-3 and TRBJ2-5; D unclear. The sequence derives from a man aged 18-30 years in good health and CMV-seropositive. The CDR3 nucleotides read TGTGCCAGCAGCTTAGGCCAGCGAGAGACCCAGTACTTC. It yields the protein CASSLGQRETQYF.